This T cell receptor beta chain originates from a study of monozygotic twins with cystic fibrosis. Study-level findings and limits: In this small cohort, shared CDR3 numbers showed no association with age, concordance or disease severity. Low clonality (median about 0.0095) suggested a mostly naive repertoire.

On this clone: Its antigen is unidentified.

This CDR3 has 18 residues. Assay: immunoSEQ multiplex PCR; the TCRdb copy retains only in-frame clones and omits some. This repertoire shows around 7,500 clones, approximately 93% found once; its top ten account for about 0.49%. Sequenced sample: blood. This receptor was obtained from a boy between 2 and 10 years old with cystic fibrosis. J is TRBJ2-7 and V is TRBV21-1; TRBD1, the table's D call, was not compared with the DNA. TRBV21-1 is flagged as a pseudogene. CDR3 DNA sequence: TGTGCCAGCAGCTTAAAGGGCCCGGGACAGGAATACTCCTACGAGCAGTACTTC. It encodes CASSLKGPGQEYSYEQYF.